The clone carrying this T cell receptor beta chain was recorded many times. What it binds is unknown. This sample stems from a study of T cell repertoires in cytomegalovirus infection. Overall study context: Public TCR beta signatures were indicative of both CMV infection and a matching HLA type.

Study conclusions and caveats: Public TCR beta family frequency separated CMV-and-HLA carriers, including in an independent cohort. HLA-C-restricted CMV clonotypes gave the most frequent clonotype in two of eight donors.

Trimming took 0 bases from V and 15 from J, leaving 12 bases between them. This CDR3 has 12 residues. Germline values: CDR1 SGHTA, CDR2 FQGNSA. MiXCR was run by TCRdb on the reads, yielding one entry per CDR3 protein. The data show about 740,000 distinct CDR3 sequences, 35% to 45% seen once. The sample consisted of PBMCs. The J gene is TRBJ2-1, the V gene TRBV7-2; a possible D gene is TRBD2 (6 bases). This receptor was obtained from a human donor in good health (CMV status not recorded). Some clones in this sample may be carry-over from other donors' samples. This CDR3 reads CASSLAPRGWFF. In nucleotides, the CDR3 is TGTGCCAGCAGCTTAGCGCCGCGGGGTTGGTTCTTC. Looking up the rest from reference TRBV7-2 and TRBJ2-1 gives the full variable domain: GAGVSQSPSNKVTEKGKDVELRCDPISGHTALYWYRQSLGQGLEFLIYFQGNSAPDKSGLPSDRFSAERTGGSVSTLTIQRTQQEDSAVYLCASSLAPRGWFFGPGTRLTVL.